This T cell receptor (beta chain) was documented in a study of blood T cell repertoires in COVID-19. The authors' processing: The assay estimated nucleated cells by amplifying reference gene primers. Clones were sequenced by immunoSEQ multiplex PCR, and TCRdb holds only the in-frame ones, with some missing. Clone size and the V and J calls come from that table; the DNA yielded D and trimming. The repertoire holds tens of thousands of clones, with approximately 85% as singletons. This CDR3 has 15 amino acids. With 4 bases removed from V and 1 base from J, the gap between germline ends came to 9 bases. Per germline, CDR1 SGHRS and CDR2 YFSETQ.

V gene TRBV5-1 combines with J gene TRBJ1-6; D perhaps matches TRBD1 (5 bases). The receptor was isolated from a human donor in a cohort sampled during active COVID-19. The sequenced sample was peripheral blood. The CDR3 loop reads CASSQGASYNSPLHF. CDR3 in DNA: TGCGCCAGCAGCCAAGGGGCGTCCTATAATTCACCCCTCCACTTT.